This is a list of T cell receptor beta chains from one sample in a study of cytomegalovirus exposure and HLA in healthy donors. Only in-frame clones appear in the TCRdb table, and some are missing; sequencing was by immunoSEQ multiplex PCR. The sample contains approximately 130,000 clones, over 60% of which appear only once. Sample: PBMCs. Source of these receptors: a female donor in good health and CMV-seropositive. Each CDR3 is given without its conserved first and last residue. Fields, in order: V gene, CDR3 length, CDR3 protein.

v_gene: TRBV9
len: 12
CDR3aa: ASSATVTNEKLF

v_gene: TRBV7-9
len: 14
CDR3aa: ASSLAGGGGADTQY

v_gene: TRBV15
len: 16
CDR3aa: ATSTNRRTSGIYNEQF

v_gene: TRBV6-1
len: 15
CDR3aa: ASSDSRAGGWTDTQY

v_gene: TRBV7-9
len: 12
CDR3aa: ASSLLAGVDTQY

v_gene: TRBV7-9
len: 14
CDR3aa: ASRPGTGFSGNTIY

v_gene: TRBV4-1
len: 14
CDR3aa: ASSQHFDRPNTEAF

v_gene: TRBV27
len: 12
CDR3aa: ASSLGLAHNEQF

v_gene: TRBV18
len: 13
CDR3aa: ASSPLASSTDTQY

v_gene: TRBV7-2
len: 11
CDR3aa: ASSLGGQNEQF

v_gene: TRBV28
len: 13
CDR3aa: ASRLLGPSYNEQF

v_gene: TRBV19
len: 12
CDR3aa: ASSVSQGSYGYT

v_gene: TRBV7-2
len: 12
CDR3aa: ASSPGTGLNEQF

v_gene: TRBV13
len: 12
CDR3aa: ASSLEGSNTEAF

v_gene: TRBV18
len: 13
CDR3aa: ASSLRWGDNQPQH

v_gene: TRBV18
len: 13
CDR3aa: ASSYWTGISYEQY

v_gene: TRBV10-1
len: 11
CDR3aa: ASSDRDTGELF

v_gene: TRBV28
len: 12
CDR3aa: ASSRRQGNSPLH

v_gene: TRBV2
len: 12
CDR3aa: ASSPGQLTDTQY

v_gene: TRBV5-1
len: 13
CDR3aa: ASSTGLVIHYEQY

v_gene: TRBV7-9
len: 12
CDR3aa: ASSPGTGKETQY

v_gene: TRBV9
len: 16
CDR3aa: ASSVAPSGRNGYNEQF

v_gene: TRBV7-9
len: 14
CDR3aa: ASRPGGTGAPETQY

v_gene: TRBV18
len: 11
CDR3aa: ASSPDSDNEQF

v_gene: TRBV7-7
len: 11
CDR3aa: ASSPGQGAEQY

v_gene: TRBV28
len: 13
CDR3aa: ASGRWDTRYYGYT

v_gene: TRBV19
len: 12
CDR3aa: ASSIAGLGSPLH